What follows are 27 T cell receptor beta chains derived from one specimen sequenced in a study of Ad26.COV2.S vaccination and SARS-CoV-2 variants. Treatment described: 15 to 20 received Ad26.COV2.S at low or high dose, single or two shots; roughly 5 received placebo; per-sample allocation not given. Sample collection was performed on day 63 after the first vaccine or placebo injection. Measured with immunoSEQ multiplex PCR; TCRdb has only the in-frame clones, and not every one. The sample holds about 390,000 clones, roughly nine tenths seen once. Sequencing was performed on peripheral blood, taken in a trial of Ad26.COV2.S vaccine versus placebo. These receptors were taken from a person between 18 and 65 years old who received the Ad26.COV2.S COVID-19 vaccine or a placebo.

This clone was counted ten times or more. The gene calls are TRBV3-1 (or the pseudogene TRBV3-2) and TRBJ2-1; 8 positions match TRBD1. With 5 bases clipped from V and 4 bases from J, the junction kept 7 bases outside the gene matches. This CDR3 has 15 residues. Germline V lookup: CDR1 LGHDT, CDR2 YNNKEL (reference sequence). The CDR3 DNA follows: TGTGCCAGCAGCTCGACAGGGGCGAGGTACAATGAGCAGTTCTTC. Amino acid sequence: CASSSTGARYNEQFF.

The rearrangement links TRBV19 to TRBJ1-4; D remains unclear. Trimming shortened V by 3 bases and J by 0 bases, and 5 bases separated the two germline ends. The CDR3 runs to 14 residues. Germline CDR1 LNHDA, CDR2 SQIVND (reference sequence). CDR3 sequence reads: CASSMDATNEKLFF. Written as DNA, the CDR3 is TGTGCCAGTAGTATGGACGCAACTAATGAAAAACTGTTTTTT.

This clone was counted once. The chain carries TRBV19 and TRBJ1-1; D uncertain. Germline V gives CDR1 LNHDA, CDR2 SQIVND (reference sequence). The length of the CDR3 is 13 residues. Trimming took 2 bases from V and 0 from J, leaving 4 bases between them. CDR3 amino acids: CASSILVNTEAFF. The CDR3, as DNA: TGTGCCAGTAGTATACTGGTGAACACTGAAGCTTTCTTT.

There are a few counts of this clone. The rearrangement uses TRBV10-1 and TRBJ2-5; no clear D gene. V lost 4 bases to trimming and J lost 11 bases, with 17 bases between them. The germline V gene has CDR1 WNHNN and CDR2 SYGVQD (reference sequence). This CDR3 has 13 amino acids. CDR3 DNA sequence: TGCGCCAGCAGTGTCGGCCGAACCAGCCTACAGTACTTC. This encodes CASSVGRTSLQYF.

V gene TRBV19 combines with J gene TRBJ1-6; D uncertain. V was trimmed by 5 bases and J by 6 bases, leaving 11 bases between them. CDR1 and CDR2 from the germline V gene are LNHDA and SQIVND (reference sequence). The CDR3 spans 14 residues. The CDR3, as DNA: TGTGCCAGTAGTCCCCGTGGGGTTAATTCACCCCTCCACTTT. Its translation: CASSPRGVNSPLHF.

The rearrangement uses TRBV30 and TRBJ1-5; the D is unclear. Germline V gene lookup returns CDR1 GTSNPN and CDR2 SVGIG (reference sequence). This CDR3 has 13 amino acids. Trimming shortened V by 3 bases and J by 1 base, and 7 bases separated the two germline ends. The CDR3 reads CAWSLKSNQPQHF. The DNA of the CDR3 is TGTGCCTGGAGCCTGAAAAGCAATCAGCCCCAGCATTTT.

The chain joins TRBV27 to TRBJ2-1, with 8 bases identical to TRBD2. Germline lookup yields CDR1 MNHEY and CDR2 SMNVEV (reference sequence). Losses at the gene ends were 6 bases for V and 4 bases for J; bases not matched to a gene: 8. The CDR3 is 15 residues long. The CDR3 DNA follows: TGTGCCAGCAGCCGGAGCGGGGGCCGTTACAATGAGCAGTTCTTC. It encodes CASSRSGGRYNEQFF.

The rearrangement joins TRBV7-2 to TRBJ1-2; unclear D gene. V dropped 5 bases and J dropped 3 bases, with 13 bases sitting between them. This CDR3 has 14 residues. Germline-derived CDR1 and CDR2 are SGHTA and FQGNSA. The CDR3 DNA reads TGTGCCAGCAGCCCGCCCGAGGCGGACTATGGCTACACCTTC. As protein: CASSPPEADYGYTF. Filled out from reference TRBV7-2 and TRBJ1-2, the complete variable domain reads GAGVSQSPSNKVTEKGKDVELRCDPISGHTALYWYRQSLGQGLEFLIYFQGNSAPDKSGLPSDRFSAERTGGSVSTLTIQRTQQEDSAVYLCASSPPEADYGYTFGSGTRLTVV.

The V gene is TRBV11-2, the J gene TRBJ1-1; no clear D gene. V dropped 6 bases and J dropped 3 bases, with 14 bases sitting between them. The CDR3 totals 14 residues. The germline gives CDR1 SGHAT, CDR2 FQNNGV. The CDR3 DNA is TGTGCCAGCAGGAAACCCGGGTCCCACACTGAAGCTTTCTTT. Translated: CASRKPGSHTEAFF.

The chain links TRBV4-1 to TRBJ1-1; unclear D gene. CDR3 length: 16 residues. V was cut by 0 bases and J by 4 bases, with 15 bases left in between. Germline assignment: CDR1 MGHRA and CDR2 YSYEKL. CDR3 region: CASSQDVARLLTEAFF. The CDR3 DNA reads as TGCGCCAGCAGCCAAGATGTCGCCCGCTTGCTCACTGAAGCTTTCTTT.

This clone was seen once. The rearrangement uses TRBV4-3 and TRBJ2-2; tentatively, D is TRBD1 (6 bases). This CDR3 has 18 amino acids. Germline V gene sequence: CDR1 LGHNA, CDR2 YSLEER. Trimming took 0 bases from V and 6 from J, leaving 20 bases between them. This chain's CDR3 is CASSQDRRSGAESGELFF. In DNA form, the CDR3 reads TGCGCCAGCAGCCAAGATCGGCGGTCAGGGGCTGAGTCCGGGGAGCTGTTTTTT.

This clone occurred once. The chain combines TRBV28 with TRBJ1-2, with D hard to call. The CDR3 is made up of 11 amino acids. Per the germline V gene, CDR1 is MDHEN and CDR2 is SYDVKM. V lost 5 bases and J 5 bases, leaving 6 bases between the germline ends. The CDR3 DNA reads TGTGCCAGCAGTCCCTCATATGGCTACACCTTC. This gives the protein CASSPSYGYTF.

The rearrangement links TRBV5-4 to TRBJ2-5; TRBD1 matches 8 bases. In germline, CDR1 is SGHNT, CDR2 YYREEE (reference sequence). Trimming cost V 0 bases and J 3 bases; bases outside gene matches: 7. The CDR3 is 16 amino acids. The CDR3 coding sequence is TGTGCCAGCAGCTTGGCCGCAGGGGGCGGTAAAGAGACCCAGTACTTC. Translated: CASSLAAGGGKETQYF.

This chain connects TRBV4-1 to TRBJ2-3, with D possibly TRBD2 on 6 matching bases. V gave up 2 bases and J gave up 0 bases, with 15 bases separating them. Per germline, CDR1 MGHRA and CDR2 YSYEKL. The CDR3 has 17 residues. CDR3 protein: CASSQWLAGSSTDTQYF. CDR3 bases: TGCGCCAGCAGCCAATGGTTGGCGGGGTCGAGCACAGATACGCAGTATTTT.

This chain uses TRBV5-4 with TRBJ2-5, with D hard to call. V lost 7 bases to trimming and J lost 5 bases, with 12 bases between them. Germline CDR1 is SGHNT and CDR2 is YYREEE (reference sequence). CDR3 length equals 12 residues. The CDR3 DNA reads as TGTGCCAGCGCGACCGTCCGTGAGACCCAGTACTTC. Amino acid sequence: CASATVRETQYF. Filled out from reference TRBV5-4 and TRBJ2-5, the complete variable domain reads ETGVTQSPTHLIKTRGQQVTLRCSSQSGHNTVSWYQQALGQGPQFIFQYYREEENGRGNFPPRFSGLQFPNYSSELNVNALELDDSALYLCASATVRETQYFGPGTRLLVL.

The chain employs TRBV12-3 or TRBV12-4 and TRBJ1-2, with a tentative D call TRBD1 (5 bases). V was pared by 6 bases and J by 4 bases, with 12 bases between. This CDR3 is built from 13 residues. This CDR3 is CASSGRQSYGYTF. The CDR3 DNA sequence: TGTGCCAGCAGCGGTCGACAGTCCTATGGCTACACCTTC.

The rearrangement joins TRBV6-6 to TRBJ2-2; TRBD1 or TRBD2 may be the D gene (5 bases each). The length of the CDR3 is 16 residues. Between the trimmed V and J ends, which lost 7 bases and 6 bases, there was a span of 21 bases. Germline V lookup: CDR1 MNHNY, CDR2 SVGAGI (reference sequence). The CDR3, as DNA: TGTGCCAGCACTCCACCGGGACCCAACGCACCCGGGGAGCTGTTTTTT. Its translation is CASTPPGPNAPGELFF.

The gene calls are TRBV5-6 and TRBJ1-6; D unresolved. With 3 bases removed from V and 6 bases from J, the gap between germline ends came to 4 bases. Germline CDR1 SGHDT, CDR2 YYEEEE. The CDR3 loop spans 12 amino acids. Here the CDR3 DNA reads TGTGCCAGCAGCTGGATTAATTCACCCCTCCACTTT. It is translated as CASSWINSPLHF.

Concerning this clone: The sample carries other DNA sequences with the same CDR3. The chain recombines TRBV7-2 with TRBJ2-3; D unresolved. V was cut by 2 bases and J by 2 bases, with 8 bases left in between. From germline, CDR1 is SGHTA and CDR2 FQGNSA. This CDR3 is 14 amino acids long. DNA of the CDR3: TGTGCCAGCAGCTTAAGGCAATCCACAGATACGCAGTATTTT. Its protein product is CASSLRQSTDTQYF.

The chain uses TRBV2 and TRBJ1-6; D is unclear. Per the germline V gene, CDR1 is SNHLY and CDR2 is FYNNEI. The CDR3 totals 12 residues. Trimming took 6 bases from V and 10 from J, leaving 10 bases between them. The CDR3 reads CASSFATSPLHF. CDR3 in DNA: TGTGCCAGCAGCTTCGCGACCTCACCCCTCCACTTT.

CDR3 sequence (DNA): TGTGCCAGCAGTATGGGACAGGGGGCTCCCAACGAGCAGTACTTC. Protein sequence: CASSMGQGAPNEQYF. This chain connects TRBV6-5 to TRBJ2-7; 12 bases map to TRBD1. Germline V CDR1 and CDR2: MNHEY, SVGAGI. This CDR3 comprises 15 residues. V lost 5 bases to trimming and J lost 5 bases; unmatched junction nucleotides: 7.

The chain recombines TRBV5-1 with TRBJ1-1, with a possible D match to TRBD1 (6 bases). V lost 2 bases and J 1 base, leaving 9 bases between the germline ends. This CDR3 region has 14 residues. The germline V gene encodes CDR1 SGHRS and CDR2 YFSETQ. For the CDR3, the DNA is TGCGCCAGCAGCTTCGAAGGGGGGAACACTGAAGCTTTCTTT. It yields the protein CASSFEGGNTEAFF.

Details on this clone: Its ends do not fully match the called genes, so a read error is possible. This chain joins TRBV7-8 and TRBJ2-1; 10 nucleotides line up with TRBD2. From germline, CDR1 is SGHVS and CDR2 FQNEAQ. CDR3 size: 14 residues. The CDR3 DNA follows: TGTGCCAGCAGCCTAGCGGGGGACTACAATGAGCAGTTCTTC. As protein: CASSLAGDYNEQFF.

The CDR3 DNA follows: TGTGCCAGCAGCCAAGAGAGGGATCCCAACACTGAAGCTTTCTTT. Translation: CASSQERDPNTEAFF. This sequence joins TRBV3-1 (or the pseudogene TRBV3-2) and TRBJ1-1; D gene ambiguous. This CDR3 contains 15 residues. Germline-derived CDR1 and CDR2 are LGHDT and YNNKEL (reference sequence). The ends were cut back, 0 bases at V and 2 bases at J, with 10 bases in the middle.

The V gene is TRBV6-1, the J gene TRBJ2-1; D is undetermined. V dropped 0 bases and J dropped 2 bases, with 2 bases sitting between them. Looked up from germline, CDR1 is MNHNS and CDR2 is SASEGT. The CDR3 loop spans 13 amino acids. The CDR3 here is CASSEAPYNEQFF. The CDR3 nucleotides read TGTGCCAGCAGTGAAGCTCCCTACAATGAGCAGTTCTTC.

V and J are TRBV14 and TRBJ2-1, with D possibly TRBD1 on 5 matching bases. V was cut by 4 bases and J by 4 bases, with 17 bases left in between. In germline, CDR1 is SGHDN, CDR2 FVKESK. The CDR3 extends over 16 amino acids. CDR3: CASSPPRQGKYNEQFF. The CDR3 nucleotides read TGTGCCAGCAGCCCCCCTCGTCAGGGAAAATACAATGAGCAGTTCTTC.

This sequence joins TRBV7-2 and TRBJ1-5; a possible D gene is TRBD1 (5 bases). The CDR3 covers 15 residues. V lost 2 bases, J lost 5 bases, and 13 bases lay in between. Germline assignment: CDR1 SGHTA and CDR2 FQGNSA. CDR3 loop: CASSLRDSGHQPQHF. CDR3 bases: TGTGCCAGCAGCTTAAGAGACAGCGGGCATCAGCCCCAGCATTTT.